This T cell receptor (beta chain) was captured by sequencing in a study of radiation and T cells in renal cell carcinoma. About the study: Nephrectomy followed 15 Gy stereotactic body radiation by 4 weeks. Study-wide results and limits: Top tumor clonotypes rose in blood 2 weeks post-radiation, then contracted.

Method: immunoSEQ multiplex PCR; TCRdb's copy keeps in-frame clones and lacks some. In the table there are roughly 130,000 clones, about 88% of which are singletons. Sample time point: blood 2 weeks post-SBRT. Treatment indicated: 15 Gy SBRT to primary tumor, nephrectomy 4 weeks later. After SBRT, blood was collected at 2 and 4 weeks, plus baseline. Trimming shortened V by 8 bases and J by 4 bases, and 11 bases separated the two germline ends. CDR3 size: 13 residues. Germline V lookup: CDR1 LNHDA, CDR2 SQIVND (reference sequence). This clone was detected once. As yet, its antigen is unknown. This TCR was recovered from a woman in her 70s with renal cell carcinoma. The chain has TRBV19 and TRBJ2-2, with D possibly being TRBD1 (5 bases). The specimen comprised blood, sampled from a patient whose treatment included radiotherapy and nephrectomy. CDR3 sequence: CASGATPTGELFF. CDR3 nucleotide sequence: TGTGCCAGTGGGGCGACCCCCACCGGGGAGCTGTTTTTT.